The source of this TCR beta chain is a study of control samples from healthy donors and cancer patients. The data were produced by immunoSEQ multiplex PCR, yet TCRdb's version contains in-frame clones alone and is incomplete. Of 100,000 to 150,000 clones in the sample, roughly nine tenths were seen once. The CDR3 has 11 amino acids. The V end was cut by 6 bases, the J end by 7 bases, with 10 bases between. Germline assignment: CDR1 MDHEN and CDR2 SYDVKM. The clonotype comes from a young man in good health. The chain has TRBV28 and TRBJ2-7; the D is unclear. Sequenced: blood. As DNA, the CDR3 is TGTGCCAGCAGAAGGTTTCAAGAGCAGTACTTC. Translation: CASRRFQEQYF.